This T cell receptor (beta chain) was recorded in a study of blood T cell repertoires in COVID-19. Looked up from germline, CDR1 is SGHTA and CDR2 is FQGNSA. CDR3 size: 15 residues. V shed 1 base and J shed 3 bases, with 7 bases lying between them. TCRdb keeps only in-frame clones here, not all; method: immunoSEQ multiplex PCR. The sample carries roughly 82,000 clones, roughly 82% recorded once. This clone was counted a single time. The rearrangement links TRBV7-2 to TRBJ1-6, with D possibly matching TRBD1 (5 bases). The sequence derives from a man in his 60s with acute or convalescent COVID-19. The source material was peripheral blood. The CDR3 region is CASSLGQSYNSPLHF. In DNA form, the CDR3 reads TGTGCCAGCAGCTTAGGACAGAGCTATAATTCACCCCTCCACTTT.